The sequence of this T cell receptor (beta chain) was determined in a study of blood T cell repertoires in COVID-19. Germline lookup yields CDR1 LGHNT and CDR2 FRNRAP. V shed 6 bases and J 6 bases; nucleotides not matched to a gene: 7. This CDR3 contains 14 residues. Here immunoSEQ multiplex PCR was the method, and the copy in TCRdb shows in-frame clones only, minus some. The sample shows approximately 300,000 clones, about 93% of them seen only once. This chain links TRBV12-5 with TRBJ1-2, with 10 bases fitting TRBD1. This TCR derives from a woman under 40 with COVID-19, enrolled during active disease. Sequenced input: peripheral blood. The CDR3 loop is CASGWTGGVHGYTF. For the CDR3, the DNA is TGTGCTAGTGGCTGGACAGGGGGAGTGCATGGCTACACCTTC.